The T cell receptor beta chain under discussion was sequenced for a study of T cells in tumors after PD-1 blockade. Study as a whole: Either cemiplimab 350 mg every 2 weeks or pembrolizumab 200 mg every 3 weeks was given. During anti-PD-1 treatment, some patients continued daily vismodegib 150 mg.

Genomic DNA template from tumor biopsies or peripheral blood, about 600 ng to 6,004 ng input. Germline V CDR1 and CDR2: LNHDA, SQIVND (reference sequence). Trimming stripped 6 bases from V and 2 bases from J, with 7 bases between. The CDR3 covers 12 residues. Sequenced by immunoSEQ multiplex PCR; TCRdb stores in-frame clones only, minus some. Here the sample spans about 25,000 clones, about 82% being singletons. The sequencing here drew on PBMCs, taken after anti-PD-1 treatment. V usage is TRBV19 and J usage is TRBJ1-1; possibly TRBD1 for D (5 bases). The clonotype originates from a human donor with basal cell carcinoma. The CDR3 coding sequence is TGTGCCAGTAGGGGACTTAACACTGAAGCTTTCTTT. As protein: CASRGLNTEAFF.